One T cell receptor (beta chain) is described in this entry. This clone occurred a few times. Its antigen remains unidentified. It has no much larger one-base neighbor in the sample; base qualities were not kept. This sample stems from a study of beta chain features in type 1 diabetes listed by TCRdb under 2018. About the investigation overall: Mean age, gender distribution, total cell number and subset yield did not differ between patients and healthy donors. Naive and central memory subsets were obtained from all 30 or so donors, but regulatory and stem cell-like memory subsets were isolated from only 8 patients and roughly 8 healthy donors. In the study, recently diagnosed type 1 diabetes patients and matched healthy donors were compared on the TCRB repertoires of their sorted circulating CD4+ T cell subsets. Across all samples, around 99 million sorted cells were examined, and cell number per subset correlated strongly with RNA yield. Results the study describes overall, beyond this receptor: Shorter templates might have been favored by PCR, but patient and control samples were amplified and corrected together, so both groups would have been affected equally by any skew. HLA sub-analyses involved small numbers of individuals, so any influence of HLA type on TCRB rearrangement remained unresolved. Patients with type 1 diabetes made fewer insertions and deleted more nucleotides at VDJ recombination sites, implying thymic rearrangement abnormalities. Type 1 diabetes patients showed a moderate but significant shortening of TCRB CDR3 length in all four CD4+ subsets. The naive, central memory and regulatory TCRB repertoires appeared to resemble one another more closely among patients than among healthy donors. Because cDNA was sequenced instead of genomic DNA, activated cells with high expression could be over-represented, although the groups did not differ in activation or CD3 levels.

A single peripheral blood draw of around 120 mL on average was collected from each donor into heparinised tubes. Naive, central memory, regulatory and stem cell-like memory CD4+ T cells were sorted on a BD FACSAria II using a panel including CD45RO, CCR7, CD25, CD127, CD95 and CD27. Every sorted population had a purity above 98%. PBMCs were isolated immediately by Lymphoprep density gradient centrifugation and stained directly without culture. So that batch effects would be minimized, each experiment stained and sorted samples in pairs, pairing one healthy donor with one patient. The CDR3 spans 14 residues, from the cysteine through the phenylalanine. Only CDR3 DNA remains: 42 bases, in frame from the first base. As encoded in the germline V gene, CDR1 is MNHNS while CDR2 is SASEGT. Between the V and J ends, shortened by 9 bases and 4 bases respectively, the junction contains 18 bases. The entire isolated RNA was reverse transcribed using the High Capacity cDNA Reverse Transcription Kit, and thus expressed TCRB transcripts were sequenced. Deep immunoSEQ sequencing was applied to naive, central memory and regulatory T cell samples, giving an average of roughly 3.5 million total reads per sample. Sorted cells were lysed in RLT buffer, and RNA was extracted using DNase-treated RNeasy Micro or Mini kits according to cell number. Each cell subset was processed separately to prevent cross-contamination, with patient and healthy donor samples processed together. Using the immunoSEQ multiplex PCR, TCRB sequences were amplified from cDNA into 87-bp fragments spanning the CDR3 region. Amplicons were sequenced on the Illumina HiSeq platform. Regarding the original processing steps: Synthetic template baselines were used to correct PCR bias computationally, reads within Hamming distance 2 were collapsed together, and singletons that could not be merged were discarded. Reads were aligned to IMGT to assign V, D and J genes, CDR3 length, and insertions or deletions at six rearrangement sites. Within each subset, clonotype counts were normalized to sorted cell number, and only after that were true diversity and Gini coefficients computed with the tcR R package. The overlap coefficient, calculated on TCRB nucleotide sequences, was used to quantify repertoire sharing. This is the immuneACCESS table as TCRdb keeps it, with only in-frame sequences that have V and J called. A part of the clones is gone; compared with another copy, unresolved V genes explain less than half, and the rest is unexplained. The V and J calls and the clone size are those of that table, but D and trimming were determined from the DNA. This sample holds fewer than 150,000 clones; less than 9% were observed only once. About 1.4% of the sample rests with the top ten.

This TCR came from a woman in her twenties or thirties in good health. This sequence uses TRBV6-1 and TRBJ1-2; the D gene is perhaps TRBD1, from 5 matching bases. Sequenced: central memory CD4+ T cells from blood. The sequence in DNA is TGTGCCAGTATCTACAGGCCCGAACTCTATGGCTACACCTTC. This codes for CASIYRPELYGYTF.